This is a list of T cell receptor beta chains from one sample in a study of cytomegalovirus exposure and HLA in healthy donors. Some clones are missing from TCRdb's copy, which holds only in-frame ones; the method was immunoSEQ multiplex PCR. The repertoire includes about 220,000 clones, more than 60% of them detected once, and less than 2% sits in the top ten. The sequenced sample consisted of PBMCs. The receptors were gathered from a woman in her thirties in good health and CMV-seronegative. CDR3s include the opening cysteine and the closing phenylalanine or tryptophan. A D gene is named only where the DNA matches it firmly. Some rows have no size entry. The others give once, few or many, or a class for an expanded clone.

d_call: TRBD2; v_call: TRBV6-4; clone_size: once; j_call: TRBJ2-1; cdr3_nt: TGTGCCAGCAGTGTGGAGGCGGGGGGGGTCTATGAGCAGTTCTTC; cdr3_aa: CASSVEAGGVYEQFF
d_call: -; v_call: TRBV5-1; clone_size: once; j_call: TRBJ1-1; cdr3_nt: TGCGCCAGCAGCTGGACGGGGGGGCCAGACACTGAAGCTTTCTTT; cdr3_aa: CASSWTGGPDTEAFF
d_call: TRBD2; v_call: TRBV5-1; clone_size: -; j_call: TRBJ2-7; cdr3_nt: TGCGCCAGCAGCTGGAGCGGGACCTACGAGCAGTACTTC; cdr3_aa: CASSWSGTYEQYF
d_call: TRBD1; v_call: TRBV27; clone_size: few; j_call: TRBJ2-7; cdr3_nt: TGTGCCAGCAGCGTAAACCGGGACAGGGCCGAGCAGTACTTC; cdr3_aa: CASSVNRDRAEQYF
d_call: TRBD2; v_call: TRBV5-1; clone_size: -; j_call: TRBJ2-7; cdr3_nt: TGCGCCAGCAGCGGTAGCGGGATCTCCTACGAGCAGTACTTC; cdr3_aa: CASSGSGISYEQYF
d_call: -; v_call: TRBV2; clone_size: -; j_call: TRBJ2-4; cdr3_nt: TGTGCCAGCAGAGCAGGGTTAGGCAAAAACATTCAGTACTTC; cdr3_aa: CASRAGLGKNIQYF
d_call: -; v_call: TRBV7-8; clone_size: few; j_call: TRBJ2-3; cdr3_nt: TGTGCCAGCAGCTTAGCTTACAGGGCCTATAGCACAGATACGCAGTATTTT; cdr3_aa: CASSLAYRAYSTDTQYF
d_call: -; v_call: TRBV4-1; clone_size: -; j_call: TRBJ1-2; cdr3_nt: TGCGCCAGCAGCCAAGTCATCAACACGGGTGGCTACACCTTC; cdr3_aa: CASSQVINTGGYTF
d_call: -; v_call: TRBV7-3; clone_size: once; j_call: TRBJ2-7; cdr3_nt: TGTGCCAGCAGCTTAAACGGGCCCGGGGCGGCGGGGGAGCAGTACTTC; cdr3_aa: CASSLNGPGAAGEQYF
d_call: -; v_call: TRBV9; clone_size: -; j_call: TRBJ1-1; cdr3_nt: TGTGCCAGCAGCCCTTTGGCGGGGGAGGGAACTGAAGCTTTCTTT; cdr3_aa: CASSPLAGEGTEAFF
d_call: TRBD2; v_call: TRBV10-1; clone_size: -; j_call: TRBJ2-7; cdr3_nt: TGCGCCAGCAGCCCCGGGGGAGCGGGAGTGGTTTACGAGCAGTACTTC; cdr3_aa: CASSPGGAGVVYEQYF
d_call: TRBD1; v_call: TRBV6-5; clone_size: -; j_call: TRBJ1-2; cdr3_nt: TGTGCCAGCAGTCCCGGGACAGGGGGCGCAAGGGGCTACACCTTC; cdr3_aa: CASSPGTGGARGYTF
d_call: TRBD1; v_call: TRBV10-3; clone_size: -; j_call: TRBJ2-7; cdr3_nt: TGTGCCATCAGCGGGACAGGGGGCCACGAGCAGTACTTC; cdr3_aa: CAISGTGGHEQYF
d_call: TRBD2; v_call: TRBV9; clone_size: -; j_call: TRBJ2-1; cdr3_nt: TGTGCCAGCAGCCTTGGACTAGCGGAGACCAAAGAGCAGTTCTTC; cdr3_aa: CASSLGLAETKEQFF
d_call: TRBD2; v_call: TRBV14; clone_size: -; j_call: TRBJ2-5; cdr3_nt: TGTGCCAGCAGCCCGATGAGACTAGCGGGACTAGAGACCCAGTACTTC; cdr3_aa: CASSPMRLAGLETQYF
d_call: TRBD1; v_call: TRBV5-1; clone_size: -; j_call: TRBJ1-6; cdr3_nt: TGCGCCAGCAGCCCGGACAGGTTCTCACCCCTCCACTTT; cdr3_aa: CASSPDRFSPLHF
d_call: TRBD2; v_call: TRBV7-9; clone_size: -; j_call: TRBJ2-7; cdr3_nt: TGTGCCAGCAGACTTAGGGGCGGGGGAGACCGGCAGTACTTC; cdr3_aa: CASRLRGGGDRQYF
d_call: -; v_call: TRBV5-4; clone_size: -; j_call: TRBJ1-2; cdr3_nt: TGTGCCAGCAGCTTGGAGGGACGGCGGGGAGGAGGCTACACCTTC; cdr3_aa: CASSLEGRRGGGYTF
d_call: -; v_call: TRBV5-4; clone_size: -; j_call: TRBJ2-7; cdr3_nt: TGTGCCAGCAGCTTGGTTTGGCAGGGAAGCTCCTACGAGCAGTACTTC; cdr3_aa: CASSLVWQGSSYEQYF
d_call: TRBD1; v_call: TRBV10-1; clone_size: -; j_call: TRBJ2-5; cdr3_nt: TGCGCCAGCAGTGATCCGGGACAGGGGTTAGAGACCCAGTACTTC; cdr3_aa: CASSDPGQGLETQYF
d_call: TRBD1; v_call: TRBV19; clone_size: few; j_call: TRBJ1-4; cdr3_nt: TGTGCCAGTAGTGTCACAGGGGGCACGAAGGAAAAACTGTTTTTT; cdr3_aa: CASSVTGGTKEKLFF
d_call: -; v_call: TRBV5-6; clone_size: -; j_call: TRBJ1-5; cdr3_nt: TGTGCCAGCAGCCCCAAGACAGGACGTAGCAATCAGCCCCAGCATTTT; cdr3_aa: CASSPKTGRSNQPQHF
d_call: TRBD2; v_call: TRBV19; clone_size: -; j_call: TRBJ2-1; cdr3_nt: TGTGCCAGTCAAACCCTAGCGGGCAATGAGCAGTTCTTC; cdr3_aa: CASQTLAGNEQFF
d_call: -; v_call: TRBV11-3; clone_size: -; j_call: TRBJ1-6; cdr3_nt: TGTGCCAGCAGTCCAGGCGGGACGGACAATTCACCCCTCCACTTT; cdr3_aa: CASSPGGTDNSPLHF
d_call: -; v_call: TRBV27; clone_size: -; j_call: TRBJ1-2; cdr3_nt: TGTGCCAGCAGTTTATCAGGAGGCTCTAACTATGGCTACACCTTC; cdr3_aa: CASSLSGGSNYGYTF
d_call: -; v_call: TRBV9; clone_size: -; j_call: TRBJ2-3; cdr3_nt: TGTGCCAGCAGTCTACCGGGAGAACAGGATGGGGCAGATACGCAGTATTTT; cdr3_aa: CASSLPGEQDGADTQYF
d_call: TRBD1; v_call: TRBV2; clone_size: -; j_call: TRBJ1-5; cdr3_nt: TGTGCCAGCAGTATTGACAGGGGGTCACAGCCCCAGCATTTT; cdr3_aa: CASSIDRGSQPQHF
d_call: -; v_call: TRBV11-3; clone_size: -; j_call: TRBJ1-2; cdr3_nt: TGTGCCAGCAGCTTCGGGAGGGGCCACTACTATGGCTACACCTTC; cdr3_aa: CASSFGRGHYYGYTF
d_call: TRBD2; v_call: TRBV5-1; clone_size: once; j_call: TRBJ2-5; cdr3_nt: TGCGCCAGCAGCTTCCTGAGCGGGGGGGCCCAAGAGACCCAGTACTTC; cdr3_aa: CASSFLSGGAQETQYF
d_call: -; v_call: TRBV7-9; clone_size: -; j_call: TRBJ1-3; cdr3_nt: TGTGCCAGCAGCTTAGTCGGGGAAGCCATATATTTT; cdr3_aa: CASSLVGEAIYF
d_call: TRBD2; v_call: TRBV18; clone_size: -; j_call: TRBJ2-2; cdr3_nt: TGTGCCAGCTCACCATCACTAGCGGAAAACACCGGGGAGCTGTTTTTT; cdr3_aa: CASSPSLAENTGELFF
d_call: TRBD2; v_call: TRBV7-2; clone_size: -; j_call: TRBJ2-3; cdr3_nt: TGTGCCAGCAGCTCGAGCGGGGGGACAGATACGCAGTATTTT; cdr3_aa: CASSSSGGTDTQYF
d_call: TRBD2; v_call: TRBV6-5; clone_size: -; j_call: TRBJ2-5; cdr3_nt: TGTGCCAGCAGTTCACTAGCGGAGGGGACCGAGACCCAGTACTTC; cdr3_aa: CASSSLAEGTETQYF
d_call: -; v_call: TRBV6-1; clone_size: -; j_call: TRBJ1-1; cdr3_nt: TGTGCCAGCAGATCCGGGGTCCTGAAGGATACTGAAGCTTTCTTT; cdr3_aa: CASRSGVLKDTEAFF
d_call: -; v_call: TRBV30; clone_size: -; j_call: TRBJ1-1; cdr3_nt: TGTGCCTGGAGTGTGAGTTATAACACTGAAGCTTTCTTT; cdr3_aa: CAWSVSYNTEAFF
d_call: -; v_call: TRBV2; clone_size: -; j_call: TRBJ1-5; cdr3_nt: TGTGCCAGCAGTGGTAGGGGAGGCAGCAATCAGCCCCAGCATTTT; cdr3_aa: CASSGRGGSNQPQHF
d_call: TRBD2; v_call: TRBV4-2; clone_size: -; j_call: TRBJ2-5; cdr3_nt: TGTGCCAGCAGCCAAATGGTGGCAGGGACTAGCGGGGACCTCCACGAGACCCAGTACTTC; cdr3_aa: CASSQMVAGTSGDLHETQYF
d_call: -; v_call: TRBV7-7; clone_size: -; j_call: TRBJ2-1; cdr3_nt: TGTGCTAGCAGCTTAGGGCTAGCCCCTCCCTACAATGAGCAGTTCTTC; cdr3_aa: CASSLGLAPPYNEQFF
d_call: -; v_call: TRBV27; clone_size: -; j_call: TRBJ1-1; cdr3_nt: TGTGCCAGCAGTCCGCGACAGCTGGGGGCTTTCTTT; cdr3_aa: CASSPRQLGAFF
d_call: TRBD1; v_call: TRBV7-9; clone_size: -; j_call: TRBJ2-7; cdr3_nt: TGTGCCAGCAGCTTAGCGGGACAGGGGGCTAGATACGAGCAGTACTTC; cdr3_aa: CASSLAGQGARYEQYF
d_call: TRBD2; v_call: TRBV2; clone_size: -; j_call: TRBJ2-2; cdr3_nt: TGTGCCAGCAACCCAGCGGGGGGGTACGAGGGGGAGCTGTTTTTT; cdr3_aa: CASNPAGGYEGELFF
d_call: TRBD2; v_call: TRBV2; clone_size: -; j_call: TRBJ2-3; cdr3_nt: TGTGCCAGCAGTGGTATACTAGCGGGAGTTGGAGATACGCAGTATTTT; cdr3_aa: CASSGILAGVGDTQYF
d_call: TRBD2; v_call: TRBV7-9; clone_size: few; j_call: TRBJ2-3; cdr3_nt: TGTGCCAGCGGAGACGTGGGCCGGGAGGCGGTTGCAGATACGCAGTATTTT; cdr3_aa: CASGDVGREAVADTQYF
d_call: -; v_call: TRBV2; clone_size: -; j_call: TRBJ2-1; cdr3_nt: TGTGCCAGCACCCTAAATCGTGAGCAGTTCTTC; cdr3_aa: CASTLNREQFF
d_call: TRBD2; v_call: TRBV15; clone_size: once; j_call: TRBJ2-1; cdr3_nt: TGTGCCACCAGCAGAGATAAGGCGGGGGACTGGAATGAGCAGTTCTTC; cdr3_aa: CATSRDKAGDWNEQFF
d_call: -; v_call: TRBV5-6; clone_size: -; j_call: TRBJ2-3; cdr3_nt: TGTGCCAGCAGCTTATGGCAGGGAATGGATACGCAGTATTTT; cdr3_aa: CASSLWQGMDTQYF
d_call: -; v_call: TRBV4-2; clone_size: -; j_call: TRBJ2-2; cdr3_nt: TGTGCCAGCAGCCAAGAGCCCCCCGGACAGTTAAACACCGGGGAGCTGTTTTTT; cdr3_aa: CASSQEPPGQLNTGELFF
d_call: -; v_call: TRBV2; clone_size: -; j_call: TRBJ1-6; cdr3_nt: TGTGCCAGCAGTGAAGGTCCAGGTGACTCACCCCTCCACTTT; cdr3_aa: CASSEGPGDSPLHF
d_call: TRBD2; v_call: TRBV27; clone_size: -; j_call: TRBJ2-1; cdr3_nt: TGTGCCAGCAGACTAGCGGGAGGACGTGATGAGCAGTTCTTC; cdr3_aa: CASRLAGGRDEQFF
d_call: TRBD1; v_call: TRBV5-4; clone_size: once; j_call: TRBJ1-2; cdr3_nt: TGTGCCAGCAGCGCCGACAGGGGGCTAGGATATGGCTACACCTTC; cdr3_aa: CASSADRGLGYGYTF
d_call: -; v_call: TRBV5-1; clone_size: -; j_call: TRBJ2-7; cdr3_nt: TGCGCCAGCAGCTTGGCAGGTTCACTCTCCTACGAGCAGTACTTC; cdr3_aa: CASSLAGSLSYEQYF
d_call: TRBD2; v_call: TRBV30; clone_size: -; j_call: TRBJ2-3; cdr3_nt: TGTGCCTGGAGTACCTTAGCGGGGGGGCGCACAGATACGCAGTATTTT; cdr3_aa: CAWSTLAGGRTDTQYF